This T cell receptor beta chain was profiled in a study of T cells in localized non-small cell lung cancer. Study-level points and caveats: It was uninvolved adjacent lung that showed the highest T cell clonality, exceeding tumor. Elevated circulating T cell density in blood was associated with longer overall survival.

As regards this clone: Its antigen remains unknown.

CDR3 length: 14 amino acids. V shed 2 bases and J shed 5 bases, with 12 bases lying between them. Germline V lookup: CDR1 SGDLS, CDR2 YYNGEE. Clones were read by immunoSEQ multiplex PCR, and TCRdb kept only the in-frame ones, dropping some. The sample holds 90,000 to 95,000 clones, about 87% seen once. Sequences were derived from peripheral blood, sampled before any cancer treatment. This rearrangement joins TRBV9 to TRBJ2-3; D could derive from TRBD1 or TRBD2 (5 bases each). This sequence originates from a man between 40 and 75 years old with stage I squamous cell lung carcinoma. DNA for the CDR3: TGTGCCAGCAGCGTCGGGGCCTTGGGAGATACGCAGTATTTT. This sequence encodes CASSVGALGDTQYF.